This T cell receptor beta chain is from a study of T-cell reconstitution after alpha-beta-depleted transplantation in children. The germline gives CDR1 SGHDT, CDR2 YYEEEE. V lost 3 bases to trimming and J lost 4 bases, with 7 bases between them. The CDR3 is made up of 12 amino acids. Researchers prepared the TCRbeta library using unique molecular identifiers, the study reports. TCRdb re-called the PCR reads through MiXCR, storing one row per CDR3 protein. The top ten clones hold more than 2% of a sample with some 520,000 distinct CDR3 sequences, about 33% of them seen once. The chain carries TRBV5-6 and TRBJ1-2, with unresolved D. The TCR comes from a human donor who donated a stem cell graft to a child with aplastic anemia. Material: PBMCs from the stem cell graft donor, obtained from the stem cell graft. The CDR3 region is CASSWTFYGYTF. For the CDR3, the DNA is TGTGCCAGCAGCTGGACCTTCTATGGCTACACCTTC.